This T cell receptor (beta chain) was recorded in a study of blood T cells in healthy people across ages. Study-level background: Roughly one uniquely barcoded beta molecule per two T cells was captured. Study-level results: Diversity estimated from one million T cells was considered an underestimate. Per-million-T-cell TCR beta diversity fell roughly linearly with age.

CDR1 is LNHDA, CDR2 SQIVND, per germline (reference sequence). The CDR3 consists of 14 residues. Deletions cut 0 bases from V and 3 bases from J, with 8 bases between. Remarks on this clonotype: Its specificity is not known.

PCR was performed a second time for about 7 to 12 cycles using a sample-barcoded 5' primer and a J-beta primer mix. Each cDNA molecule was tagged by a template-switch adaptor with 12 random nucleotides. TCRdb re-called the 5' RACE reads through MiXCR, storing one row per CDR3 protein. The table includes roughly 1.5 million distinct CDR3 sequences, 35% to 45% detected once. The TCR comes from a woman between 18 and 29 years old in good health. V gene TRBV19 combines with J gene TRBJ1-2; no reliable D call. Material for sequencing was blood. CDR3 sequence reads: CASSIEGFDYGYTF. Written as DNA, the CDR3 is TGTGCCAGTAGTATAGAAGGGTTTGACTATGGCTACACCTTC.